This record concerns one T cell receptor (beta chain) sequence. Its target is not known. This entry is derived from a study of early T cells in non-severe SARS-CoV-2 infection. As for the study in general: The chains were unpaired, and the sequenced material was bulk RNA from unsorted whole blood. Study outcomes and limitations: VDJdb-based annotation leaned toward anti-spike CD8 responses and missed private and CD4 specificities.

This CDR3 contains 12 residues. Germline V CDR1 and CDR2: DFQATT, SNEGSKA (reference sequence). The ends were cut back, 6 bases at V and 2 bases at J, with 10 bases in the middle. Unique molecular identifiers (one per individual cDNA molecule) were attached. From the 5' RACE reads, TCRdb called clonotypes with MiXCR, one entry per CDR3 protein. The table includes under 70,000 distinct CDR3 sequences, over 9.5% detected once. The chain combines TRBV20-1 with TRBJ1-1, with a possible D match to TRBD1 (5 bases). The origin of this receptor is an adult who was a healthcare worker with PCR-confirmed SARS-CoV-2 infection or an uninfected control (not recorded which). The sequenced material came from whole blood. As DNA, the CDR3 is TGCAGTGCGAACAGGATCAACACTGAAGCTTTCTTT. This gives the protein CSANRINTEAFF.